This T cell receptor (delta chain) was documented in a study of gamma-delta T cells after stem cell transplantation. V shed 4 bases, J shed 4 bases, and the junction held 35 bases outside the gene matches. CDR1 is TSWWSYY and CDR2 is QGS in the germline V gene. CDR3 size: 24 residues. TCRdb reran clone calling via CATT on the RT-PCR reads. The sample includes fewer than 2,000 delta-chain clones, less than 5% of them seen just once. Of note for this clone: A read error likely explains why the TCRdb protein, taken from a much larger clone, differs from this DNA's translation at residue 9; the protein shown is translated from the DNA.

The chain combines TRDV1 with TRDJ1; 8 bases match TRDD3. This receptor was identified in a human donor. It is not recorded whose cells these are; they may come from a transplant donor. The sequenced material came from gamma-delta T cells. CDR3 coding DNA: TGTGCTCTTGGGGCCCCCCGGGGACTCTACGAATTCGGTGGGGTACTGGGGGGCCTCGATAAACTCATCTTT. Amino acid sequence: CALGAPRGLYEFGGVLGGLDKLIF.